This T cell receptor beta chain was captured by sequencing in a study of blood T cell repertoires in COVID-19. As for the study in general: The United States, Italy and Spain provided the acute and convalescent COVID-19 samples. T cells, B-cell-depleted T cells, or PBMCs provided the cDNA or gDNA that served as material.

In this sample, this clone turned up once. The ends were cut back, 6 bases at V and 0 bases at J, with 12 bases in the middle. This CDR3 region has 14 residues. Germline loops: CDR1 LNHNV, CDR2 YYDKDF (reference sequence). Original processing methods: Reference gene primer amplification gave nucleated cell count estimates. Only in-frame clones appear in the TCRdb table, and some are missing; sequencing was by immunoSEQ multiplex PCR. That table furnishes V, J and clone size, whereas the DNA furnished D and trimming. The top ten clones hold approximately 9.9% of a sample with about 150,000 clones, roughly 80% of them seen once.

The sequencing input was peripheral blood. The chain joins TRBV15 to TRBJ2-7; D is possibly TRBD1 (6 bases). This clonotype originated in a man in his 60s who had recovered from COVID-19. CDR3 in amino acids: CATSPDRSSYEQYF. The CDR3 DNA is TGTGCCACCAGTCCGGACAGAAGCTCCTACGAGCAGTACTTC.